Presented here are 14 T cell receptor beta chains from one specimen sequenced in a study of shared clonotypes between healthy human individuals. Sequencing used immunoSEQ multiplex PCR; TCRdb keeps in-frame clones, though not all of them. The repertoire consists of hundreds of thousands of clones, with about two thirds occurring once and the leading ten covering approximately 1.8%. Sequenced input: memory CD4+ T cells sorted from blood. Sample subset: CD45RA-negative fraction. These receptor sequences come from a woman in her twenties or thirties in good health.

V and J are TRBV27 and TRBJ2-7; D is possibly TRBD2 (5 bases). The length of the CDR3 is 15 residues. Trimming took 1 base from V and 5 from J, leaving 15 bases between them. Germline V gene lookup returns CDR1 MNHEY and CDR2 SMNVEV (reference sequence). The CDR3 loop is CASSLWETSLHEQYF. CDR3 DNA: TGTGCCAGCAGTTTATGGGAGACCTCTCTCCACGAGCAGTACTTC.

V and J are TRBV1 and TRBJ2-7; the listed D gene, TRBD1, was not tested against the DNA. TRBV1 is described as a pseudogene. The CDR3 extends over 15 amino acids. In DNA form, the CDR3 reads TGCACCAGCAGCCAAGGGACAGGGTTTAGCTACGAGCAGTACTTC. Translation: CTSSQGTGFSYEQYF.

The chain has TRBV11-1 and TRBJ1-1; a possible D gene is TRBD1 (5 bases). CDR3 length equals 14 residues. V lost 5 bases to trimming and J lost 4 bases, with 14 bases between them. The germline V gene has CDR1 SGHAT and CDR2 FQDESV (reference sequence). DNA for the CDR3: TGTGCCAGCAGCCGATGGGCCGGGGGCACTGAAGCTTTCTTT. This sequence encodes CASSRWAGGTEAFF.

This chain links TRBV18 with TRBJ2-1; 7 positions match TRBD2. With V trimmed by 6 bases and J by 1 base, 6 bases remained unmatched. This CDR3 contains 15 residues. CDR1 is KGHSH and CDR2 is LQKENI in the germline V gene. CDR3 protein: CASSPGLSSYNEQFF. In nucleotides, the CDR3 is TGTGCCAGCTCGCCGGGACTATCATCCTACAATGAGCAGTTCTTC.

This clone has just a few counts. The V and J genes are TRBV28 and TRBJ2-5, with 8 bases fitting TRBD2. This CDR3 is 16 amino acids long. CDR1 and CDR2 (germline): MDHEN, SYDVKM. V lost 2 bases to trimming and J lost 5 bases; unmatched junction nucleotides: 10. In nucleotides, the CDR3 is TGTGCCAGCAGTTTAGGCTCGACAGCGGGAGTCGAGACCCAGTACTTC. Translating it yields CASSLGSTAGVETQYF. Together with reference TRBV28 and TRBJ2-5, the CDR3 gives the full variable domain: DVKVTQSSRYLVKRTGEKVFLECVQDMDHENMFWYRQDPGLGLRLIYFSYDVKMKEKGDIPEGYSVSREKKERFSLILESASTNQTSMYLCASSLGSTAGVETQYFGPGTRLLVL.

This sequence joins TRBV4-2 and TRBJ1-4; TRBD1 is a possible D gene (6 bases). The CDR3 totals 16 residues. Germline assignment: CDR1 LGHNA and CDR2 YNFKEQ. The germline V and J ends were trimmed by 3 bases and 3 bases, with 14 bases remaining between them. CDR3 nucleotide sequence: TGTGCCAGCAGCCACCCCGAAGGGGGGGCTAATGAAAAACTGTTTTTT. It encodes CASSHPEGGANEKLFF.

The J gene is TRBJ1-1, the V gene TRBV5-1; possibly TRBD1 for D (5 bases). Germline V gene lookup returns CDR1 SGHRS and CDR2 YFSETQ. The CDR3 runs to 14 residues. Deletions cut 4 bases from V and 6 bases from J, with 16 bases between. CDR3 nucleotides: TGCGCCAGCAGCACGGGACGGGCTATCGCTGAAGCTTTCTTT. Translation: CASSTGRAIAEAFF.

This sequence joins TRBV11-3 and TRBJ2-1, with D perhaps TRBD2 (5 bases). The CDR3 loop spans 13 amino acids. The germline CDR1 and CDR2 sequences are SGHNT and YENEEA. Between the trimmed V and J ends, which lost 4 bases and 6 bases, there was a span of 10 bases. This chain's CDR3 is CASSSTIFNEQFF. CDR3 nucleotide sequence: TGTGCCAGCAGCTCGACTATTTTCAATGAGCAGTTCTTC.

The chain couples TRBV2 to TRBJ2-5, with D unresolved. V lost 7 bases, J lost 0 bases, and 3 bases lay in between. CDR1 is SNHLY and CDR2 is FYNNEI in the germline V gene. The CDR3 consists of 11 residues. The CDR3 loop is CASTYQETQYF. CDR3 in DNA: TGTGCCAGCACCTACCAAGAGACCCAGTACTTC.

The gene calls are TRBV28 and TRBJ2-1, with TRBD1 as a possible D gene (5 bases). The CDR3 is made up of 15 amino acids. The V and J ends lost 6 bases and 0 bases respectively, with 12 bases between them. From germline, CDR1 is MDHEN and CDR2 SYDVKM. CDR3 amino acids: CASRGLELSYNEQFF. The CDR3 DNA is TGTGCCAGCAGGGGGCTGGAACTCTCCTACAATGAGCAGTTCTTC.

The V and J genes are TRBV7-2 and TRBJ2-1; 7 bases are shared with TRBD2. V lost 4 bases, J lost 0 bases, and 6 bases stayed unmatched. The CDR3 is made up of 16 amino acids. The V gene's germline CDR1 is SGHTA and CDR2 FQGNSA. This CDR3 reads CASSSSGVSSYNEQFF. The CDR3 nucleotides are TGTGCCAGCAGCTCAAGCGGGGTGAGCTCCTACAATGAGCAGTTCTTC.

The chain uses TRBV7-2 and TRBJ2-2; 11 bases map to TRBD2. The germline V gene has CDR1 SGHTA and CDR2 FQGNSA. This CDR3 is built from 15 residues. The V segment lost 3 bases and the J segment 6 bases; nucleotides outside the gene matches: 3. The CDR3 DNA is TGTACCAGCAGCTTCCGGACTAGCGGGTCCGGGGAGCTGTTTTTT. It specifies CTSSFRTSGSGELFF.

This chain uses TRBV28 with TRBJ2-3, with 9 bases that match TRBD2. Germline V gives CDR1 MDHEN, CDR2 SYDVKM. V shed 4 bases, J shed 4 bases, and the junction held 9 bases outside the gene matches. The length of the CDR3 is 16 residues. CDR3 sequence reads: CASSSRGGIPADTQYF. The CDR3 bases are TGTGCCAGCAGTTCGCGGGGGGGGATTCCGGCAGATACGCAGTATTTT.

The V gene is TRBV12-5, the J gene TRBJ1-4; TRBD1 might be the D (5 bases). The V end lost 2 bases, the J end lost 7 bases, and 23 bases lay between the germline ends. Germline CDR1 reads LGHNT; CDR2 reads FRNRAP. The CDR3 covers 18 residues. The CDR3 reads CASGLLPPGPFLGEKLFF. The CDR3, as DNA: TGTGCTAGTGGTTTGTTGCCTCCGGGGCCCTTCCTAGGTGAAAAACTGTTTTTT.